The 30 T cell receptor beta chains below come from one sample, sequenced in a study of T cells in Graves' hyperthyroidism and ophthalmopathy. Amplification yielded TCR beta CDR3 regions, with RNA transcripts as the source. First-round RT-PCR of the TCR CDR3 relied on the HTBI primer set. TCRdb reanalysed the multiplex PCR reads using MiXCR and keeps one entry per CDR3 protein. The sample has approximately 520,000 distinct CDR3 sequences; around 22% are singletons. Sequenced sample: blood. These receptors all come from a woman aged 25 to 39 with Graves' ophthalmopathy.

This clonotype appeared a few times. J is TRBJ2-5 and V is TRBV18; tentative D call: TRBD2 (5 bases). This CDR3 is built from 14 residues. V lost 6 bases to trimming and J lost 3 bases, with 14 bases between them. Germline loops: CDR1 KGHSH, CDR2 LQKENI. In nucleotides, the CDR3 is TGTGCCAGCTCGCTGGAGGACGGGAAAGAGACCCAGTACTTC. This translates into CASSLEDGKETQYF.

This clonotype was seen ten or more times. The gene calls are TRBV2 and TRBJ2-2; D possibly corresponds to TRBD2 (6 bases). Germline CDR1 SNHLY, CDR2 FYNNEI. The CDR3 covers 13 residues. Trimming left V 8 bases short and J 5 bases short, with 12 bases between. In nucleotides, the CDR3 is TGTGCCAGCGAGGGGACTCGAACCGGGGAGCTGTTTTTT. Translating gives CASEGTRTGELFF.

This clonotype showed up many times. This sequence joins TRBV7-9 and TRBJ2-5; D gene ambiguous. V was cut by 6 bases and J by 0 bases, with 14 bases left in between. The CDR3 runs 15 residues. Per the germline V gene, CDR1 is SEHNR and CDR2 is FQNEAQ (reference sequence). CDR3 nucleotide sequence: TGTGCCAGCAGGTCCGGCACAGATTACCAAGAGACCCAGTACTTC. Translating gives CASRSGTDYQETQYF.

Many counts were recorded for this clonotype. The CDR3 is CASSFEGELFF. The CDR3 DNA reads TGTGCCAGCAGCTTCGAGGGGGAGCTGTTTTTT. The V gene is TRBV4-2, the J gene TRBJ2-2; no firm D call. CDR1 is LGHNA and CDR2 is YNFKEQ in the germline V gene. The ends were cut back, 5 bases at V and 8 bases at J, with 6 bases in the middle. The CDR3 extends over 11 amino acids.

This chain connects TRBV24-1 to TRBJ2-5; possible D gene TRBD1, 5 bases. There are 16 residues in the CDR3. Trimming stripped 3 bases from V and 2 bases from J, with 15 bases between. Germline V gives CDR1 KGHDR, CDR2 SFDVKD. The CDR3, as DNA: TGTGCCACCAGTGATGGAAGGACACCGTGGCAAGAGACCCAGTACTTC. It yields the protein CATSDGRTPWQETQYF.

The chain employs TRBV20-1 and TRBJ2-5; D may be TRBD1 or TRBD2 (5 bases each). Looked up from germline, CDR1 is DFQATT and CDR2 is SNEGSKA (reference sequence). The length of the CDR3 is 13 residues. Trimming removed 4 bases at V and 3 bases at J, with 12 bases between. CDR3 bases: TGCAGTGCTAAACTAGGGGCCGAAGAGACCCAGTACTTC. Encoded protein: CSAKLGAEETQYF.

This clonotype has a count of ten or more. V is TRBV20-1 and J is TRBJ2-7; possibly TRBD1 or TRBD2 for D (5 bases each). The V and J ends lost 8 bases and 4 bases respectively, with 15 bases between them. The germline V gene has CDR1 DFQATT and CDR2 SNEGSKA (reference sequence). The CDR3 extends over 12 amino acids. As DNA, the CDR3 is TGCAGTCTCCGGGACGGGCCTTACGAGCAGTACTTC. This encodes CSLRDGPYEQYF.

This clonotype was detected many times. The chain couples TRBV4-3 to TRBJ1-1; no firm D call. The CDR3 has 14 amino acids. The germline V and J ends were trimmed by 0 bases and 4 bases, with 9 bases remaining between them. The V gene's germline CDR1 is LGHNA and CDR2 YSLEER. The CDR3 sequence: CASSQEIRPTEAFF. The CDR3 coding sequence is TGCGCCAGCAGCCAAGAGATCCGCCCCACTGAAGCTTTCTTT.

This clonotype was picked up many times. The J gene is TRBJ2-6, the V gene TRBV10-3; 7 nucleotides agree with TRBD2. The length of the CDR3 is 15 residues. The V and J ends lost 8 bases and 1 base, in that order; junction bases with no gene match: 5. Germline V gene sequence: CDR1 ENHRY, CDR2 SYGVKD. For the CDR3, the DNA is TGTGCCATCCTGGGGAGGGGATCTGGGGCCAACGTCCTGACTTTC. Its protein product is CAILGRGSGANVLTF.

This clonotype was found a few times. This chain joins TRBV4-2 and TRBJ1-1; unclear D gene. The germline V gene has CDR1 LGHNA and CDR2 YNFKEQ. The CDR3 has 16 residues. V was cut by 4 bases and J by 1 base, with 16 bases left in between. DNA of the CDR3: TGTGCCAGCAGCCCCCTGGACCTATCATGGAACACTGAAGCTTTCTTT. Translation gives CASSPLDLSWNTEAFF.

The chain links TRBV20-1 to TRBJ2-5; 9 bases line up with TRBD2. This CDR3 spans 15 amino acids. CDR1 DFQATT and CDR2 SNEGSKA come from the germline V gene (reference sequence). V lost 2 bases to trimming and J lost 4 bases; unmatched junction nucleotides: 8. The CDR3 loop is CSARPSGGPGETQYF. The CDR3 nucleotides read TGCAGTGCTAGACCCAGCGGGGGGCCGGGAGAGACCCAGTACTTC.

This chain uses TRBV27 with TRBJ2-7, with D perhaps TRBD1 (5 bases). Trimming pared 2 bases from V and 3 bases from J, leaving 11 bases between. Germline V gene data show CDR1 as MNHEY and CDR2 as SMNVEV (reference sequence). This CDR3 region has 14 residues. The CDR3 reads CASSLRGLFYEQYF. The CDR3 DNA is TGTGCCAGCAGTTTAAGGGGCCTTTTCTACGAGCAGTACTTC.

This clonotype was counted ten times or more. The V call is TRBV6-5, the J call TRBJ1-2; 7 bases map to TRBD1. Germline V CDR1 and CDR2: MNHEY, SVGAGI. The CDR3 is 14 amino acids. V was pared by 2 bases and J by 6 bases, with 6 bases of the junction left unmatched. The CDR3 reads CASSYKGGANGYTF. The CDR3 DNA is TGTGCCAGCAGTTACAAAGGGGGCGCAAATGGCTACACCTTC.

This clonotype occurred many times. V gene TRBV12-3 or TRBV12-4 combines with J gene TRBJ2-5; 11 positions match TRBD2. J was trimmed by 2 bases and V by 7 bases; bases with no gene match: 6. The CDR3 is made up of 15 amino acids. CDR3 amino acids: CASNLSGGDQETQYF. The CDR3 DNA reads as TGTGCCAGCAACCTTAGCGGGGGGGATCAAGAGACCCAGTACTTC.

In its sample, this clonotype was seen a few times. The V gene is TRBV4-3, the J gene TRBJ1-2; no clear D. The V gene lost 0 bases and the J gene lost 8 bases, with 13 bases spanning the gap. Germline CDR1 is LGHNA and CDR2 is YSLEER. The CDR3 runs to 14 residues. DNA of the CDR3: TGCGCCAGCAGCCAAGAGTTCGGGATAGGGGGCTACACCTTC. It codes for CASSQEFGIGGYTF.

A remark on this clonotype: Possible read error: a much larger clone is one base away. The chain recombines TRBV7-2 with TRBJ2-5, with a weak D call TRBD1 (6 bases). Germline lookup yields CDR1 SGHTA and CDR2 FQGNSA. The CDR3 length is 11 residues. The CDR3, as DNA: TGCCCCCCAAGGGGGTTGGGGACCCAGTACTTC. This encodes CPPRGLGTQYF.

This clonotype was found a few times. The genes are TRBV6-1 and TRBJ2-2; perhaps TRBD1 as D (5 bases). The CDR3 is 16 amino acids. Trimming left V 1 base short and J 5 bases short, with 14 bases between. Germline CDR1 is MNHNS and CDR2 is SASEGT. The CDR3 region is CASSEGKGVVTGELFF. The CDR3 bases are TGTGCCAGCAGTGAAGGGAAAGGGGTTGTGACCGGGGAGCTGTTTTTT.

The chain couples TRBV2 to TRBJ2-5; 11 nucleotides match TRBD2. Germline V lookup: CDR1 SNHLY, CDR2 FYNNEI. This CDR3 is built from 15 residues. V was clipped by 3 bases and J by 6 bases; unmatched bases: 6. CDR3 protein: CASSEVSGRAQTQYF. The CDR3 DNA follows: TGTGCCAGCAGTGAGGTTAGCGGGAGGGCCCAGACCCAGTACTTC.

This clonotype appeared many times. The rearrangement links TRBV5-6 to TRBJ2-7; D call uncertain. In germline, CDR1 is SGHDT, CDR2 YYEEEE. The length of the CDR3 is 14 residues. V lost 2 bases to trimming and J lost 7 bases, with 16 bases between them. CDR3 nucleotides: TGTGCCAGCAGCTTCCGACGGGTCAGCCGGGAGCAGTACTTC. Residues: CASSFRRVSREQYF.

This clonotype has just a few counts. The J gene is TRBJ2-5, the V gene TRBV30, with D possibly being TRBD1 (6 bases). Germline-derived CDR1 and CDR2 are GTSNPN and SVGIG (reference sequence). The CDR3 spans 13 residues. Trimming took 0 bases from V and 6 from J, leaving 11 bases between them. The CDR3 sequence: CAWSVGQPQTQYF. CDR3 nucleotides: TGTGCCTGGAGTGTGGGACAACCCCAGACCCAGTACTTC.

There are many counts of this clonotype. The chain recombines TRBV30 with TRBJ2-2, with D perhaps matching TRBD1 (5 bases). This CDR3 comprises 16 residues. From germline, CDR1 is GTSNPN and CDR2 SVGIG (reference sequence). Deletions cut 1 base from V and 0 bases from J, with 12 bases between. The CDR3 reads CAWSASTAANTGELFF. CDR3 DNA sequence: TGTGCCTGGAGTGCCTCGACAGCCGCGAACACCGGGGAGCTGTTTTTT.

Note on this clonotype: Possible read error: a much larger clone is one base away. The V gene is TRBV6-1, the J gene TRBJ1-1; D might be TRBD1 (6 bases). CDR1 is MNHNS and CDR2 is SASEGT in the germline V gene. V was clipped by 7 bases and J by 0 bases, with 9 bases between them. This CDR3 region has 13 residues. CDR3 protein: CASKQGLNTEAFF. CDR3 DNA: TGTGCCAGCAAACAGGGCCTGAACACTGAAGCTTTCTTT.

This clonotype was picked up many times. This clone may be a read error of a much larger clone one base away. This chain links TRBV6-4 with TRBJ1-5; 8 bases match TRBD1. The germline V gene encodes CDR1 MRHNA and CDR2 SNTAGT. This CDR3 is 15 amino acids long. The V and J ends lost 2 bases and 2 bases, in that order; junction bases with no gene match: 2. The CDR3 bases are TGTGCCAGCAGTGACCAGACAGGGGGCAATCAGCCCCAGCATTTT. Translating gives CASSDQTGGNQPQHF.

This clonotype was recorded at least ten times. The CDR3 DNA sequence: TGTGCCAGCAGCTTACGTCACAGCTATGGCTACACCTTC. Amino acids: CASSLRHSYGYTF. V is TRBV7-2 and J is TRBJ1-2; D ambiguous. Trimming shortened V by 2 bases and J by 4 bases, and 8 bases separated the two germline ends. The CDR3 runs 13 residues. Per the germline V gene, CDR1 is SGHTA and CDR2 is FQGNSA.

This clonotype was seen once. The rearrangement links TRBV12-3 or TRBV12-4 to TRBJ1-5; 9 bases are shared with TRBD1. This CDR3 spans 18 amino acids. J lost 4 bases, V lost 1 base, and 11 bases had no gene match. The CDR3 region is CASSLVTRHRGPNQPQHF. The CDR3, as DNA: TGTGCCAGCAGTTTAGTAACAAGGCACAGGGGGCCTAATCAGCCCCAGCATTTT.

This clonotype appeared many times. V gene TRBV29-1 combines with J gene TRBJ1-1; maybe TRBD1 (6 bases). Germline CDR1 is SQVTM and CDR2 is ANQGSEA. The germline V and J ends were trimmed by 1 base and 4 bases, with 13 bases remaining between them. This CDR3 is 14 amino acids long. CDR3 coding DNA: TGCAGCGTTGAAGTTCGGGGGCGCGTCACTGAAGCTTTCTTT. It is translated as CSVEVRGRVTEAFF.

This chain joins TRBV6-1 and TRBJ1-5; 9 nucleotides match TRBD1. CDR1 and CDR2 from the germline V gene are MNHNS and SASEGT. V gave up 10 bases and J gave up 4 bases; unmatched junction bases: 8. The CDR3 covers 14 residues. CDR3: CATVGTGLNQPQHF. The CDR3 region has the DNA TGTGCCACCGTGGGGACAGGGCTGAATCAGCCCCAGCATTTT.

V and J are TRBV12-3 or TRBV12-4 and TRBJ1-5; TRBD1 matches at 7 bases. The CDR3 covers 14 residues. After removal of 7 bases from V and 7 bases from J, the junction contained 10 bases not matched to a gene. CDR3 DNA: TGTGCCAGCACCATGACAGGGATCCAACAGCCCCAGCATTTT. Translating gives CASTMTGIQQPQHF.

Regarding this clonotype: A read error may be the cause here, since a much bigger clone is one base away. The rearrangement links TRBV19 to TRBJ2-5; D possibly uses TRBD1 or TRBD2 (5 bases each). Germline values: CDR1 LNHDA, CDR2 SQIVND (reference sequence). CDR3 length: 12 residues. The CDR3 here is CASAGAQEAQYF. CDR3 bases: TGTGCCAGTGCCGGGGCACAAGAGGCCCAGTACTTC.

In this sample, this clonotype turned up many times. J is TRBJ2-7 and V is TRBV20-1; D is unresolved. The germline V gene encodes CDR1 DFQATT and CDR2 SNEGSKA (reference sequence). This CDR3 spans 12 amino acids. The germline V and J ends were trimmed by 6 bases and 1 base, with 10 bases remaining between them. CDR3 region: CSASTASYEQYF. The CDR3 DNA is TGCAGTGCGTCGACCGCTTCCTACGAGCAGTACTTC.